The clone carrying this T cell receptor (beta chain) is medium-sized by frequency. Its cognate antigen is unknown. TRB cDNA libraries were made by UMI-labeled 5' RACE. TCRdb reprocessed the 5' RACE reads, keeping one entry per CDR3 protein, no DNA. Here the sample table reports approximately 4,000 distinct CDR3 sequences. CDR1 and CDR2 (germline): MNHEY, SMNVEV (reference sequence). This CDR3 is 16 amino acids long. The data were obtained in a study of CXCR3-negative and CXCR3-positive naive CD8 T cells. Broader study findings: Comparison of naive cells showed more hydrophobic TRB CDR3s in CXCR3-positive than in CXCR3-negative naive cells.

The receptor's source is a human donor in good health. Some clones in this sample may be carry-over from other donors' samples. This rearrangement joins TRBV27 to TRBJ1-1; TCRdb's D call, TRBD1, is unchecked because there is no DNA. Input material: naive CXCR3- CD8+ T cells from blood. As to subset: CD45RO-CCR7+CD27+CD95- naive CD8+ T cells lacking CXCR3 (TNR3-). CDR3 sequence: CASSSPGAGRNTEAFF.